The 32 T cell receptor beta chains presented below share a single source sample, sequenced in a study of sequential checkpoint blockade in melanoma. As to treatment: randomized to nivolumab then ipilimumab (arm A) or the reverse (arm B). Assay used: immunoSEQ multiplex PCR; TCRdb lists only in-frame clones, some missing. The table includes 5,000 to 7,500 clones, roughly 53% detected once. Source: CD8+ T cells sorted from blood (inferred from file names), taken from a patient given nivolumab and ipilimumab in sequence. The source is a human donor with melanoma.

The genes are TRBV28 and TRBJ2-7; D is possibly TRBD2 (5 bases). Germline V gene data show CDR1 as MDHEN and CDR2 as SYDVKM. The ends were cut back, 8 bases at V and 1 base at J, with 21 bases in the middle. CDR3 length: 16 residues. The CDR3 nucleotides read TGTGCCAGCCACACCGCCGACCGCGGGCATTCCTACGAGCAGTACTTC. It translates to CASHTADRGHSYEQYF.

The chain joins TRBV25-1 to TRBJ1-1, with D tentatively TRBD1 (5 bases). The length of the CDR3 is 13 residues. CDR1 and CDR2 (germline): MGHDK, SYGVNS. The V and J ends lost 5 bases and 4 bases respectively, with 11 bases between them. CDR3 sequence reads: CASSLGGGTEAFF. CDR3 bases: TGTGCCAGCAGTCTGGGGGGAGGCACTGAAGCTTTCTTT.

V and J are TRBV4-3 and TRBJ2-7; 7 bases line up with TRBD1. This CDR3 comprises 17 residues. The J segment lost 0 bases and the V segment lost 2 bases, leaving 10 bases of the junction unmatched. Per germline, CDR1 LGHNA and CDR2 YSLEER. The CDR3 nucleotides read TGCGCCAGCAGCCAAAAGGGCGCGGCAGGGGGCTCCTACGAGCAGTACTTC. This sequence encodes CASSQKGAAGGSYEQYF.

The chain joins TRBV5-8 to TRBJ1-2; weak D call: TRBD1 (5 bases). CDR1 SGHTS and CDR2 YDEGEE come from the germline V gene. This CDR3 contains 12 residues. V was cut by 7 bases and J by 7 bases, with 14 bases left in between. CDR3 sequence reads: CASRRGTAGYTF. The CDR3 nucleotides are TGTGCCAGCCGCCGGGGGACGGCTGGCTACACCTTC.

This clone was counted at least ten times. CDR3 sequence reads: CASSFSGLGEQYF. In DNA, the CDR3 is TGTGCCAGCAGTTTTTCGGGGTTGGGCGAGCAGTACTTC. The rearrangement links TRBV27 to TRBJ2-7; TRBD2 is a possible D gene (5 bases). The V end was cut by 3 bases, the J end by 6 bases, with 12 bases between. Per germline, CDR1 MNHEY and CDR2 SMNVEV (reference sequence). The CDR3 is 13 residues long.

This clone came up a few times. This chain connects TRBV4-2 to TRBJ1-5; 7 bases match TRBD1. The CDR3 totals 15 residues. After removal of 5 bases from V and 5 bases from J, the junction contained 9 bases not matched to a gene. The germline CDR1 and CDR2 sequences are LGHNA and YNFKEQ. The CDR3 DNA is TGTGCCAGCAGCTTAAGGGGACAGCAGCATCAGCCCCAGCATTTT. Translating gives CASSLRGQQHQPQHF.

The chain couples TRBV6-6 to TRBJ2-1, with TRBD2 matching over 10 bases. The CDR3 totals 16 residues. Losses at the gene ends were 2 bases for V and 3 bases for J; bases not matched to a gene: 4. CDR1 and CDR2 from the germline V gene are MNHNY and SVGAGI (reference sequence). The CDR3 DNA follows: TGTGCCAGCAGTTACGGACTAGCGGTGGACTACAATGAGCAGTTCTTC. It specifies CASSYGLAVDYNEQFF.

The genes are TRBV7-9 and TRBJ1-1; TRBD1 matches 10 bases. J gave up 3 bases and V 2 bases, and 3 bases lay outside the gene matches. Germline V gene lookup returns CDR1 SEHNR and CDR2 FQNEAQ (reference sequence). The CDR3 runs 15 residues. The CDR3 bases are TGTGCCAGCAGCTTAACCGGGACAGGGGACACTGAAGCTTTCTTT. Encoded protein: CASSLTGTGDTEAFF.

CDR3 sequence (DNA): TGTGCCAGCAGCTTAAACGCCGCTAGCTGGGCCACAGATACGCAGTATTTT. It specifies CASSLNAASWATDTQYF. The V gene is TRBV11-2, the J gene TRBJ2-3; tentative D call: TRBD2 (5 bases). From germline, CDR1 is SGHAT and CDR2 FQNNGV. The length of the CDR3 is 17 residues. The V and J ends lost 2 bases and 2 bases respectively, with 17 bases between them.

V gene TRBV5-4 combines with J gene TRBJ2-1, with D possibly being TRBD2 (6 bases). CDR3 length: 15 residues. The germline V and J ends were trimmed by 4 bases and 3 bases, with 14 bases remaining between them. Germline V lookup: CDR1 SGHNT, CDR2 YYREEE (reference sequence). The CDR3 protein is CASSKDYYLYNEQFF. Written as DNA, the CDR3 is TGTGCCAGCAGCAAGGACTACTATCTCTACAATGAGCAGTTCTTC.

This clone was counted a few times. The genes are TRBV6-1 and TRBJ2-5, with 8 bases identical to TRBD1. Unmatched junction bases numbered 10, after V lost 3 bases and J lost 4 bases. The CDR3 spans 16 residues. The V gene's germline CDR1 is MNHNS and CDR2 SASEGT. The CDR3 bases are TGTGCCAGCAGTGAGGCATCAGGGGGCGTGAGAGAGACCCAGTACTTC. It is translated as CASSEASGGVRETQYF.

In its sample, this clone ranks as medium-sized (0.01 to 0.1%). This chain connects TRBV19 to TRBJ2-5, with 7 bases fitting TRBD1. The CDR3 sequence is 15 residues long. Trimming took 5 bases from V and 4 from J; bases not matched to a gene: 10. Germline lookup yields CDR1 LNHDA and CDR2 SQIVND (reference sequence). CDR3 in DNA: TGTGCCAGTAGTTCCACAGGGGCGCAGCGAGAGACCCAGTACTTC. It specifies CASSSTGAQRETQYF.

The rearrangement links TRBV6-4 to TRBJ2-3; TRBD1 is a possible D gene (5 bases). The V and J ends lost 3 bases and 2 bases respectively, with 9 bases between them. In germline, CDR1 is MRHNA, CDR2 SNTAGT. CDR3 length: 14 residues. CDR3 coding DNA: TGTGCCAGCAGTGAACGACAGAACACAGATACGCAGTATTTT. It yields the protein CASSERQNTDTQYF.

To note about this clone: Compared with germline, one end of the junction differs, possibly owing to a read error. This same CDR3 is encoded by further DNA sequences in the sample. The V gene is TRBV4-1, the J gene TRBJ2-7, with D possibly being TRBD2 (7 bases). The germline V gene has CDR1 MGHRA and CDR2 YSYEKL. The CDR3 length is 15 residues. CDR3 region: CASSQEGGEGYEQYF. The CDR3 region has the DNA TGTGCCAGCAGCCAAGAGGGGGGGGAAGGCTACGAGCAGTACTTC.

The genes are TRBV6-5 and TRBJ2-3, with D unclear. Trimming shortened V by 0 bases and J by 6 bases, and 10 bases separated the two germline ends. This CDR3 has 14 amino acids. The V gene's germline CDR1 is MNHEY and CDR2 SVGAGI. As DNA, the CDR3 is TGTGCCAGCAGTTACTCGAACCAGTGGGATACGCAGTATTTT. As protein: CASSYSNQWDTQYF.

This clone came up once. The V gene is TRBV9, the J gene TRBJ2-1; D not certain. This CDR3 region has 16 residues. The germline V gene has CDR1 SGDLS and CDR2 YYNGEE. V was shortened by 0 bases and J by 1 base, with 11 bases between the two germline ends. The CDR3 coding sequence is TGTGCCAGCAGCGTAGGGAATTCCAGGTCCTACAATGAGCAGTTCTTC. This gives the protein CASSVGNSRSYNEQFF.

The chain couples TRBV6-4 to TRBJ2-3, with 9 bases aligning to TRBD2. CDR1 MRHNA and CDR2 SNTAGT come from the germline V gene. The CDR3 is 15 residues long. The V and J ends lost 3 bases and 5 bases, in that order; junction bases with no gene match: 6. The CDR3: CASSEAGGQKDTQYF. The CDR3 bases are TGTGCCAGCAGTGAGGCGGGGGGGCAAAAAGATACGCAGTATTTT.

The chain recombines TRBV4-1 with TRBJ1-5, with D tentatively TRBD1 (5 bases). V was pared by 3 bases and J by 10 bases, with 19 bases between. The CDR3 spans 15 residues. The germline CDR1 and CDR2 sequences are MGHRA and YSYEKL. The CDR3 coding sequence is TGCGCCAGCAGCCAGGCAAGACCAGGGTTTTCACCCCAGCATTTT. Its translation: CASSQARPGFSPQHF.

This clone was observed a few times. J is TRBJ2-1 and V is TRBV5-6; no definite D call. CDR3 length: 17 residues. The V gene's germline CDR1 is SGHDT and CDR2 YYEEEE. Trimming stripped 4 bases from V and 0 bases from J, with 17 bases between. This CDR3 reads CASSPPQPPGSYNEQFF. In DNA, the CDR3 is TGTGCCAGCAGCCCACCACAACCGCCAGGCTCCTACAATGAGCAGTTCTTC. The full variable domain, its missing parts supplied by reference TRBV5-6 and TRBJ2-1, is DAGVTQSPTHLIKTRGQQVTLRCSPKSGHDTVSWYQQALGQGPQFIFQYYEEEERQRGNFPDRFSGHQFPNYSSELNVNALLLGDSALYLCASSPPQPPGSYNEQFFGPGTRLTVL.

The genes are TRBV6-5 and TRBJ2-5; perhaps TRBD2 as D (6 bases). The V gene lost 0 bases and the J gene lost 0 bases, with 8 bases spanning the gap. The CDR3 contains 15 residues. Germline CDR1 and CDR2: MNHEY and SVGAGI. The CDR3 protein is CASSYSTSNQETQYF. The CDR3 DNA reads TGTGCCAGCAGTTACTCTACTAGCAACCAAGAGACCCAGTACTTC.

The CDR3 DNA sequence: TGTGCCAGCACCCAAATTCCACAGGGATTTCCCCAGCATTTT. Protein sequence: CASTQIPQGFPQHF. The chain joins TRBV6-5 to TRBJ1-5; D perhaps matches TRBD1 (6 bases). The CDR3 has 14 residues. CDR1 MNHEY and CDR2 SVGAGI come from the germline V gene. With 7 bases removed from V and 10 bases from J, the gap between germline ends came to 20 bases.

J is TRBJ1-1 and V is TRBV19; D gene uncertain. Germline V gene lookup returns CDR1 LNHDA and CDR2 SQIVND (reference sequence). With 3 bases removed from V and 3 bases from J, the gap between germline ends came to 8 bases. The CDR3 is 13 amino acids. CDR3 amino acids: CASSIRRDTEAFF. The CDR3 DNA follows: TGTGCCAGTAGTATCCGACGGGACACTGAAGCTTTCTTT.

The V and J genes are TRBV2 and TRBJ2-7, with D maybe TRBD1 (5 bases). Germline values: CDR1 SNHLY, CDR2 FYNNEI. V lost 4 bases, J lost 4 bases, and 11 bases lay in between. This CDR3 region has 13 residues. This CDR3 reads CASSGDQGYEQYF. The CDR3 coding sequence is TGTGCCAGCAGTGGTGATCAGGGTTACGAGCAGTACTTC.

The J gene is TRBJ1-5, the V gene TRBV6-5; D is undetermined. CDR1 is MNHEY and CDR2 is SVGAGI in the germline V gene. The V end was cut by 2 bases, the J end by 7 bases, with 15 bases between. The CDR3 covers 15 residues. The CDR3 DNA sequence: TGTGCCAGCAGTTACACTAATGGCCCCCACCAGCCCCAGCATTTT. Translating gives CASSYTNGPHQPQHF.

V and J are TRBV9 and TRBJ1-2; D is ambiguous. Germline V gene sequence: CDR1 SGDLS, CDR2 YYNGEE. The V end lost 4 bases, the J end lost 6 bases, and 16 bases lay between the germline ends. The CDR3 has 14 residues. CDR3 nucleotide sequence: TGTGCCAGCAGCCCAAGTGGGCCCCAGGATGGCTACACCTTC. Encoded protein: CASSPSGPQDGYTF.

CDR3 sequence reads: CASSQHGRAGDTDTQYF. Written as DNA, the CDR3 is TGTGCCAGCAGCCAACACGGGAGGGCCGGCGACACAGATACGCAGTATTTT. V gene TRBV7-7 combines with J gene TRBJ2-3; TRBD2 aligns across 8 bases. The CDR3 is made up of 17 amino acids. With V trimmed by 5 bases and J by 2 bases, 12 bases remained unmatched. The V gene's germline CDR1 is SSHAT and CDR2 FNYEAQ (reference sequence).

Comments on this clone: One junction end disagrees with the germline gene, perhaps due to a read error. The chain couples TRBV7-9 to TRBJ2-5; 7 bases line up with TRBD1. This CDR3 spans 11 amino acids. Germline CDR1 and CDR2: SEHNR and FQNEAQ (reference sequence). The CDR3 region is CASMGQTGLDF. DNA of the CDR3: TGTGCCAGCATGGGACAGACAGGACTGGACTTC.

The gene calls are TRBV27 and TRBJ2-1, with 7 bases that match TRBD2. The germline V gene has CDR1 MNHEY and CDR2 SMNVEV (reference sequence). The CDR3 has 15 residues. Trimming at V came to 4 bases and at J to 4 bases, leaving 7 bases not matched to a gene. In DNA form, the CDR3 reads TGTGCCAGCAGTTACAGCGGGAACTTTTACAATGAGCAGTTCTTC. Translating gives CASSYSGNFYNEQFF.

The rearrangement links TRBV28 to TRBJ2-1, with D perhaps matching TRBD2 (7 bases). The CDR3 runs 17 residues. Trimming left V 3 bases short and J 0 bases short, with 15 bases between. The germline V gene encodes CDR1 MDHEN and CDR2 SYDVKM. The CDR3 DNA reads as TGTGCCAGCAGTTTGCTTTGGGGGGGCAGCTCCTACAATGAGCAGTTCTTC. Its protein is CASSLLWGGSSYNEQFF.

The CDR3 nucleotides are TGCAGCGCCGGACAGGGCTACGAGCAGTACTTC. Its translation is CSAGQGYEQYF. V gene TRBV29-1 combines with J gene TRBJ2-7; 8 positions match TRBD1. V dropped 7 bases and J dropped 3; count of bases not matched to a gene: 2. Germline CDR1 reads SQVTM; CDR2 reads ANQGSEA. CDR3 length: 11 residues.

The chain combines TRBV15 with TRBJ2-5; 8 nucleotides line up with TRBD1. V was pared by 2 bases and J by 4 bases, with 6 bases of the junction left unmatched. From germline, CDR1 is LNHNV and CDR2 YYDKDF (reference sequence). The CDR3 contains 15 residues. CDR3 amino acids: CATSRQGAPGETQYF. CDR3 sequence (DNA): TGTGCCACCAGCAGACAGGGGGCGCCGGGAGAGACCCAGTACTTC.

J is TRBJ1-1 and V is TRBV28; the D gene is possibly TRBD1 (6 bases). This CDR3 region has 14 residues. The germline CDR1 and CDR2 sequences are MDHEN and SYDVKM. Deletions cut 5 bases from V and 7 bases from J, with 17 bases between. Here the CDR3 DNA reads TGTGCCAGCAGTACGGGAACAGGGATTATTGAAGCTTTCTTT. Protein: CASSTGTGIIEAFF.